This T cell receptor (beta chain) was documented in a study of human T cells and chemical hapten exposure. Time point in this sample: patch test 1, 2 weeks after DPC sensitization. This sample's treatment: therapeutic diphenylcyclopropenone sensitization with weekly scalp DPC. Blood, whole and unfractionated, served as the source for total RNA extraction. This clonotype was observed many times. V was clipped by 1 base and J by 2 bases, with 9 bases between them. This CDR3 spans 14 amino acids. The germline CDR1 and CDR2 sequences are SGHRS and YFSETQ. TCRdb passed the RACE reads through MiXCR, listing each CDR3 protein once. The top ten clones hold under 2.5% of a sample with roughly 380,000 distinct CDR3 sequences, 4.8% of them seen once.

V is TRBV5-1 and J is TRBJ1-2; no reliable D call. The origin of this receptor is a woman in her forties or fifties with alopecia areata. Some clones in this sample may be carry-over from other donors' samples. The source was whole blood, collected in connection with sensitization to the hapten diphenylcyclopropenone (DPC). The DNA for the CDR3 is TGCGCCAGCAGCTTGAATGAGGTGAACTATGGCTACACCTTC. This sequence encodes CASSLNEVNYGYTF.